This T cell receptor beta chain is drawn from a study of T cell repertoires in cytomegalovirus infection. TCRdb recomputed calls from the reads with MiXCR, one row per CDR3 protein. The repertoire consists of fewer than 550,000 distinct CDR3 sequences, with about 11% occurring once and the leading ten covering 9.5% to 13%. The CDR3 contains 13 residues. V lost 1 base and J lost 1, with 4 bases in between. The germline gives CDR1 MDHEN, CDR2 SYDVKM. The rearrangement uses TRBV28 and TRBJ1-1; D is uncertain. This TCR was recovered from a human donor in good health (CMV status not recorded). Some clones in this sample may be carry-over from other donors' samples. Sequenced: PBMCs. The CDR3 sequence: CASSLYGNTEAFF. DNA for the CDR3: TGTGCCAGCAGTTTATATGGGAACACTGAAGCTTTCTTT.